These T cell receptor beta chains were read from a single sample in a study of cytomegalovirus exposure and HLA in healthy donors. Libraries were prepared by immunoSEQ multiplex PCR; TCRdb keeps only in-frame clonotypes and omits some of them. This table has 150,000 to 200,000 clones, approximately 86% appearing once. Sequencing input: PBMCs. These receptor sequences come from a man aged 25-45 years in good health and CMV-seropositive. Both conserved end residues are part of each CDR3. Fields, in order: J gene, D gene, V gene, clone size, CDR3 DNA, CDR3 protein. The D gene is left open where the match is weak. Expanded clones are given a class, and other clones once, few, many or no size at all.

J gene: TRBJ2-1; D gene: .; V gene: TRBV5-4; clone size: .; CDR3 DNA: TGTGCCAGCAGCTTGGACAGAGGATCCTACAATGAGCAGTTCTTC; CDR3 protein: CASSLDRGSYNEQFF
J gene: TRBJ1-5; D gene: TRBD1; V gene: TRBV6-1; clone size: .; CDR3 DNA: TGTGCCAGCAGTGAAGGGCAGGGGGGGAATAGCAATCAGCCCCAGCATTTT; CDR3 protein: CASSEGQGGNSNQPQHF
J gene: TRBJ2-7; D gene: .; V gene: TRBV12-5; clone size: .; CDR3 DNA: TGTGCTAGTACAGGGCTTTCCTACGAGCAGTACTTC; CDR3 protein: CASTGLSYEQYF
J gene: TRBJ2-1; D gene: TRBD2; V gene: TRBV10-3; clone size: .; CDR3 DNA: TGTGCCATCAGTAGGACTAGCGGTCATGATGAGCAGTTCTTC; CDR3 protein: CAISRTSGHDEQFF
J gene: TRBJ2-5; D gene: .; V gene: TRBV7-2; clone size: .; CDR3 DNA: TGTGCCAGCAGCTTAGGTGCAGGGGGAGGGAAAGAGACCCAGTACTTC; CDR3 protein: CASSLGAGGGKETQYF
J gene: TRBJ2-5; D gene: .; V gene: TRBV2; clone size: .; CDR3 DNA: TGTGCCAGCAGTGCGGACAGTGAAGAGACCCAGTACTTC; CDR3 protein: CASSADSEETQYF
J gene: TRBJ1-1; D gene: .; V gene: TRBV27; clone size: .; CDR3 DNA: TGTGCCAGCAGTTTAGGGAGCTTGAACACTGAAGCTTTCTTT; CDR3 protein: CASSLGSLNTEAFF
J gene: TRBJ2-7; D gene: TRBD2; V gene: TRBV10-3; clone size: .; CDR3 DNA: TGTGCCATCAGTTTCGGGACTAGTGCCTACGAGCAGTACTTC; CDR3 protein: CAISFGTSAYEQYF
J gene: TRBJ2-7; D gene: .; V gene: TRBV9; clone size: .; CDR3 DNA: TGTGCCAGCAGCACTGCGGGGAACTACGAGCAGTACTTC; CDR3 protein: CASSTAGNYEQYF
J gene: TRBJ2-7; D gene: .; V gene: TRBV13; clone size: .; CDR3 DNA: TGTGCCAGCAGCTTAGGCCAGCGGAGCTACTACGAGCAGTACTTC; CDR3 protein: CASSLGQRSYYEQYF
J gene: TRBJ2-5; D gene: .; V gene: TRBV5-1; clone size: .; CDR3 DNA: TGCGCCAGCAGCGATGGAGGGGCCGGACAAGAGACCCAGTACTTC; CDR3 protein: CASSDGGAGQETQYF
J gene: TRBJ2-7; D gene: TRBD2; V gene: TRBV7-3; clone size: .; CDR3 DNA: TGTGCCAGCAGCTTAACCTTAGCGGGAGTCGTCGAGCAGTACTTC; CDR3 protein: CASSLTLAGVVEQYF
J gene: TRBJ1-6; D gene: .; V gene: TRBV4-1; clone size: .; CDR3 DNA: TGCGCCAGCAGCCATGGGGATTCACCCCTCCACTTT; CDR3 protein: CASSHGDSPLHF
J gene: TRBJ1-4; D gene: .; V gene: TRBV7-8; clone size: once; CDR3 DNA: TGTGCCAGCAGTCCAGGGCGCGATTTTAGGGCCACTAATGAAAAACTGTTTTTT; CDR3 protein: CASSPGRDFRATNEKLFF
J gene: TRBJ1-4; D gene: .; V gene: TRBV6-1; clone size: .; CDR3 DNA: TGTGCCAGCAGCCTGGCGTTTGAAAAACTGTTTTTT; CDR3 protein: CASSLAFEKLFF
J gene: TRBJ1-1; D gene: TRBD1; V gene: TRBV6-5; clone size: .; CDR3 DNA: TGTGCCAGCAGTTACGGTGCAGGGGGATTGACTGAAGCTTTCTTT; CDR3 protein: CASSYGAGGLTEAFF
J gene: TRBJ1-2; D gene: .; V gene: TRBV19; clone size: .; CDR3 DNA: TGTGCCAGTAGACCCGGCGGAAGGGGGTCGACGTGGGGCTACACCTTC; CDR3 protein: CASRPGGRGSTWGYTF
J gene: TRBJ2-1; D gene: TRBD2; V gene: TRBV11-3; clone size: .; CDR3 DNA: TGTGCCAGCAGCTTAGCTCGGGGGGTCTCGAGACAGTTCTTC; CDR3 protein: CASSLARGVSRQFF
J gene: TRBJ2-3; D gene: .; V gene: TRBV28; clone size: .; CDR3 DNA: TGTGCCAGCAGTAGCACCGAAAAGAGGGGAAATACGCAGTATTTT; CDR3 protein: CASSSTEKRGNTQYF
J gene: TRBJ1-2; D gene: .; V gene: TRBV6-5; clone size: .; CDR3 DNA: TGTGCCAGCAGACCCGGACGGTTCTCTAACTATGGCTACACCTTC; CDR3 protein: CASRPGRFSNYGYTF
J gene: TRBJ2-1; D gene: .; V gene: TRBV27; clone size: .; CDR3 DNA: TGTGCCAGCACCGACCTAAGCGGCAATGAGCAGTTCTTC; CDR3 protein: CASTDLSGNEQFF
J gene: TRBJ2-2; D gene: .; V gene: TRBV5-4; clone size: .; CDR3 DNA: TGTGCCAGCAGCTTGGACCTACGCCCGAGCACCGGGGAGCTGTTTTTT; CDR3 protein: CASSLDLRPSTGELFF
J gene: TRBJ2-3; D gene: .; V gene: TRBV7-2; clone size: .; CDR3 DNA: TGTGCCAGCAGCTTAGAACCGGGGGTTACAGATACGCAGTATTTT; CDR3 protein: CASSLEPGVTDTQYF
J gene: TRBJ2-1; D gene: TRBD2; V gene: TRBV9; clone size: once; CDR3 DNA: TGTGCCAGCAGCGTAGTGGGACTAGCGGGAGGAGAGCAGTTCTTC; CDR3 protein: CASSVVGLAGGEQFF
J gene: TRBJ1-4; D gene: TRBD1; V gene: TRBV9; clone size: .; CDR3 DNA: TGTGCCAGCAGCGCCGGACAGGGCGCCTATAACAATGAAAAACTGTTTTTT; CDR3 protein: CASSAGQGAYNNEKLFF
J gene: TRBJ2-7; D gene: TRBD1; V gene: TRBV7-2; clone size: once; CDR3 DNA: TGTGCCAGCAGCTTCGGGACAGGTCTCAGCTCCTACGAGCAGTACTTC; CDR3 protein: CASSFGTGLSSYEQYF
J gene: TRBJ2-7; D gene: .; V gene: TRBV13; clone size: once; CDR3 DNA: TGTGCCAGCAGCACAAGAGGACAGTTAGGCGAGCAGTACTTC; CDR3 protein: CASSTRGQLGEQYF
J gene: TRBJ2-3; D gene: TRBD1; V gene: TRBV11-3; clone size: once; CDR3 DNA: TGTGCCAGCAGCCCCGACACCACAGGGGGAGATACGCAGTATTTT; CDR3 protein: CASSPDTTGGDTQYF
J gene: TRBJ2-3; D gene: .; V gene: TRBV2; clone size: .; CDR3 DNA: TGTGCCAGCAGTCGCTCGATACTCACAGATACGCAGTATTTT; CDR3 protein: CASSRSILTDTQYF
J gene: TRBJ2-3; D gene: .; V gene: TRBV7-2; clone size: .; CDR3 DNA: TGTGCCAGCAGCCCCGCGGCAGCAGATACGCAGTATTTT; CDR3 protein: CASSPAAADTQYF
J gene: TRBJ2-5; D gene: .; V gene: TRBV2; clone size: .; CDR3 DNA: TGTGCCAGCAACGGGCCGTTCCAAGAGACCCAGTACTTC; CDR3 protein: CASNGPFQETQYF
J gene: TRBJ2-3; D gene: .; V gene: TRBV29-1; clone size: .; CDR3 DNA: TGCAGCGTTGATTTCGGAGGGGAATCGTGGGATACGCAGTATTTT; CDR3 protein: CSVDFGGESWDTQYF
J gene: TRBJ1-3; D gene: .; V gene: TRBV7-2; clone size: .; CDR3 DNA: TGTGCCAGCAGCTTATTAACGTCGGGAAACACCATATATTTT; CDR3 protein: CASSLLTSGNTIYF
J gene: TRBJ2-5; D gene: TRBD2; V gene: TRBV28; clone size: .; CDR3 DNA: TGTGCCAGCAGTTCGCCAGGGGCGGGAGGGAACCAAGAGACCCAGTACTTC; CDR3 protein: CASSSPGAGGNQETQYF
J gene: TRBJ2-5; D gene: .; V gene: TRBV11-2; clone size: few; CDR3 DNA: TGTGCCAGCAGCTCCGGACTCTTCCAAGAGACCCAGTACTTC; CDR3 protein: CASSSGLFQETQYF
J gene: TRBJ2-7; D gene: .; V gene: TRBV5-8; clone size: .; CDR3 DNA: TGTGCCAGCAGCTTGGCCGACTTC; CDR3 protein: CASSLADF
J gene: TRBJ1-6; D gene: .; V gene: TRBV6-5; clone size: .; CDR3 DNA: TGTGCCAGCAGTTATACTGGAGCCAATTCACCCCTCCACTTT; CDR3 protein: CASSYTGANSPLHF
J gene: TRBJ2-7; D gene: .; V gene: TRBV7-2; clone size: .; CDR3 DNA: TGTGCCAGCAGCCCGCGACATACAGGGACCCACGAGCAGTACTTC; CDR3 protein: CASSPRHTGTHEQYF
J gene: TRBJ2-1; D gene: TRBD2; V gene: TRBV18; clone size: .; CDR3 DNA: TGTGCCAGCTCAGAACGGACTAGCGACTACAATGAGCAGTTCTTC; CDR3 protein: CASSERTSDYNEQFF
J gene: TRBJ2-7; D gene: .; V gene: TRBV5-6; clone size: .; CDR3 DNA: TGTGCCAGCAGCTTGGGGACAGTCTACGAGCAGTACTTC; CDR3 protein: CASSLGTVYEQYF
J gene: TRBJ2-3; D gene: TRBD2; V gene: TRBV7-6; clone size: .; CDR3 DNA: TGTGCCAGCAGCCCCCGACCGGGACTATCCACAGATACGCAGTATTTT; CDR3 protein: CASSPRPGLSTDTQYF
J gene: TRBJ2-2; D gene: .; V gene: TRBV7-6; clone size: .; CDR3 DNA: TGTGCCAGCAGCCTCGGCCCTACGAACACCGGGGAGCTGTTTTTT; CDR3 protein: CASSLGPTNTGELFF
J gene: TRBJ2-1; D gene: TRBD1; V gene: TRBV9; clone size: .; CDR3 DNA: TGTGCCAGCAGCGCTTCTGACAGGGTCTACAGCAATGAGCAGTTCTTC; CDR3 protein: CASSASDRVYSNEQFF